One and the same sample provided the 21 T cell receptor beta chains below, sequenced in a study of blood T cell repertoires in COVID-19. The data were produced by immunoSEQ multiplex PCR, yet TCRdb's version contains in-frame clones alone and is incomplete. The data show over 35,000 clones, more than 65% seen once. Material: peripheral blood. These receptors came from an older man with acute or convalescent COVID-19.

The count of this clone is one. The chain employs TRBV3-1 (or the pseudogene TRBV3-2) and TRBJ2-5, with no clear D. V lost 2 bases, J lost 2 bases, and 6 bases lay in between. This CDR3 is 13 amino acids long. Germline CDR1 reads LGHDT; CDR2 reads YNNKEL (reference sequence). The CDR3 region is CASSQSLQETQYF. The DNA of the CDR3 is TGTGCCAGCAGCCAAAGCCTACAAGAGACCCAGTACTTC.

The V gene is TRBV25-1, the J gene TRBJ1-1, with D unresolved. This CDR3 has 14 amino acids. Trimming pared 4 bases from V and 4 bases from J, leaving 13 bases between. Germline V lookup: CDR1 MGHDK, CDR2 SYGVNS. The CDR3 here is CASSALAGGTEAFF. The DNA of the CDR3 is TGTGCCAGCAGTGCGCTAGCGGGAGGCACTGAAGCTTTCTTT.

This clone has only a few counts. The V call is TRBV10-1, the J call TRBJ2-2; a weak D match, TRBD1 (6 bases). Germline values: CDR1 WNHNN, CDR2 SYGVQD (reference sequence). V was shortened by 4 bases and J by 6 bases, with 18 bases between the two germline ends. The CDR3 has 16 amino acids. The CDR3 loop is CASSGVDRPLPGELFF. CDR3 bases: TGCGCCAGCAGTGGGGTCGACAGGCCCTTACCCGGGGAGCTGTTTTTT.

This clone has just a few counts. J is TRBJ2-1 and V is TRBV5-4, with unresolved D. This CDR3 region has 12 residues. The V gene lost 4 bases and the J gene lost 7 bases, with 9 bases spanning the gap. Germline V gene sequence: CDR1 SGHNT, CDR2 YYREEE (reference sequence). The CDR3 nucleotides are TGTGCCAGCAGCCTCCTAGTGAATGAGCAGTTCTTC. Protein sequence: CASSLLVNEQFF.

The chain employs TRBV10-3 and TRBJ2-5, with D perhaps matching TRBD2 (6 bases). There are 16 residues in the CDR3. V was shortened by 6 bases and J by 1 base, with 18 bases between the two germline ends. The V gene's germline CDR1 is ENHRY and CDR2 SYGVKD. The CDR3 coding sequence is TGTGCCATCAGCGGCCGTGGAGCGGGCTTCCAAGAGACCCAGTACTTC. It codes for CAISGRGAGFQETQYF.

The chain recombines TRBV7-2 with TRBJ1-1, with D unresolved. Trimming removed 4 bases from V and 5 bases from J, with 11 bases in between. Germline V gene data show CDR1 as SGHTA and CDR2 as FQGNSA. The CDR3 totals 13 residues. For the CDR3, the DNA is TGTGCCAGCAGCTCCTGGACGGGGACTGAAGCTTTCTTT. Its translation: CASSSWTGTEAFF.

V is TRBV7-2 and J is TRBJ1-5; TRBD1 aligns across 9 bases. Per germline, CDR1 SGHTA and CDR2 FQGNSA. This CDR3 is built from 16 residues. The J segment lost 2 bases and the V segment lost 3 bases, leaving 5 bases of the junction unmatched. CDR3 residues: CASSFRTGAGNQPQHF. The CDR3 nucleotides read TGTGCCAGCAGCTTTCGGACAGGGGCGGGCAATCAGCCCCAGCATTTT.

The chain employs TRBV6-6 and TRBJ2-1, with TRBD2 identical over 8 bases. V trimming: 4 bases; J trimming: 4 bases; junction bases outside the gene matches: 9. CDR1 and CDR2 from the germline V gene are MNHNY and SVGAGI (reference sequence). The CDR3 contains 16 residues. CDR3 bases: TGTGCCAGCAGTTCCCGAACTAGCGGACGTTACAATGAGCAGTTCTTC. It is translated as CASSSRTSGRYNEQFF.

CDR3 region: CASSLSGQSYNSPLHF. CDR3 DNA sequence: TGTGCCAGCAGTTTATCTGGACAGTCATATAATTCACCCCTCCACTTT. V and J are TRBV27 and TRBJ1-6, with D possibly being TRBD1 (6 bases). Deletions cut 0 bases from V and 4 bases from J, with 10 bases between. Germline CDR1 and CDR2: MNHEY and SMNVEV (reference sequence). The CDR3 length is 16 residues.

As to this clone: One end of the junction fails to match germline, which may point to a read error. The rearrangement links TRBV7-7 to TRBJ2-7; tentatively, D is TRBD2 (6 bases). CDR1 and CDR2 (germline): SSHAT, FNYEAQ (reference sequence). This CDR3 has 15 amino acids. The CDR3 loop is CASSLAAGSLYEQYF. In DNA, the CDR3 is TGTGCTAGCAGCTTAGCGGCCGGGAGTCTGTACGAGCAGTACTTC.

This clone has just one count. The gene calls are TRBV19 and TRBJ2-1; TRBD1 agrees at 10 bases. The CDR3 runs 15 residues. CDR1 and CDR2 from the germline V gene are LNHDA and SQIVND (reference sequence). V lost 6 bases and J lost 9; bases outside the gene matches: 11. CDR3 sequence reads: CASSRFGTGDGEQFF. The DNA for the CDR3 is TGTGCCAGTAGCCGATTCGGGACAGGGGATGGTGAGCAGTTCTTC.

The J gene is TRBJ1-1, the V gene TRBV19, with 10 bases matching TRBD1. This CDR3 is 16 amino acids long. J lost 1 base, V lost 1 base, and 3 bases had no gene match. Germline V gene sequence: CDR1 LNHDA, CDR2 SQIVND (reference sequence). CDR3 in DNA: TGTGCCAGTAGTATAGGACAGGGGGCAGCGAACACTGAAGCTTTCTTT. Translation gives CASSIGQGAANTEAFF.

V gene TRBV7-2 combines with J gene TRBJ1-1, with 8 bases identical to TRBD1. The trim removed 4 bases at V and 4 bases at J, leaving 8 bases unmatched. The CDR3 spans 15 residues. Germline V gives CDR1 SGHTA, CDR2 FQGNSA. As DNA, the CDR3 is TGTGCCAGCAGCTACCCTCACAGGGGGTCCACTGAAGCTTTCTTT. It is translated as CASSYPHRGSTEAFF.

J is TRBJ2-7 and V is TRBV9, with TRBD1 matching over 11 bases. V shed 4 bases and J 7 bases; nucleotides not matched to a gene: 10. This CDR3 is built from 15 residues. Germline V CDR1 and CDR2: SGDLS, YYNGEE. Written as DNA, the CDR3 is TGTGCCAGCAGCCCACAGGGACAGGGGGATCAAGAGCAGTACTTC. Its translation: CASSPQGQGDQEQYF.

The V call is TRBV7-9, the J call TRBJ2-5; weak D call: TRBD1 (6 bases). CDR1 and CDR2 (germline): SEHNR, FQNEAQ (reference sequence). Trimming pared 3 bases from V and 5 bases from J, leaving 13 bases between. The CDR3 sequence is 14 residues long. The CDR3 spells CASSLRAGVETQYF. The CDR3 DNA reads as TGTGCCAGCAGCTTGAGGGCAGGGGTGGAGACCCAGTACTTC.

J is TRBJ2-7 and V is TRBV7-9; TRBD2 aligns across 9 bases. CDR1 SEHNR and CDR2 FQNEAQ come from the germline V gene (reference sequence). This CDR3 region has 15 residues. V was clipped by 0 bases and J by 5 bases; unmatched bases: 5. In DNA form, the CDR3 reads TGTGCCAGCAGCTTAGCCCTAGCGGGATATCACGAGCAGTACTTC. Translation: CASSLALAGYHEQYF.

The V gene is TRBV15, the J gene TRBJ2-7, with TRBD2 as a possible D gene (6 bases). CDR1 is LNHNV, CDR2 YYDKDF, per germline (reference sequence). Between the trimmed V and J ends, which lost 1 base and 4 bases, there was a span of 14 bases. This CDR3 is built from 15 residues. CDR3 sequence reads: CATSRGGTVGYEQYF. CDR3 nucleotides: TGTGCCACCAGCAGAGGCGGGACGGTGGGGTACGAGCAGTACTTC.

The CDR3 loop is CASSQTPGLAGVTWNEQFF. The DNA of the CDR3 is TGCGCCAGCAGCCAAACTCCGGGACTAGCGGGAGTAACGTGGAATGAGCAGTTCTTC. J is TRBJ2-1 and V is TRBV4-1; 14 bases align to TRBD2. Per the germline V gene, CDR1 is MGHRA and CDR2 is YSYEKL. The V segment lost 2 bases and the J segment 7 bases; nucleotides outside the gene matches: 13. The CDR3 totals 19 residues.

This rearrangement joins TRBV10-2 to TRBJ2-7; D is perhaps TRBD2 (6 bases). V dropped 7 bases and J dropped 4 bases, with 20 bases sitting between them. Germline assignment: CDR1 WSHSY and CDR2 SAAADI. The CDR3 runs 15 residues. CDR3 residues: CASKFPAGPPYEQYF. The CDR3 DNA reads as TGCGCCAGCAAATTTCCGGCGGGACCGCCGTACGAGCAGTACTTC.

The V and J genes are TRBV11-2 and TRBJ2-7, with 11 bases that match TRBD1. Trimming removed 6 bases from V and 2 bases from J; junction bases left unmatched: 6. CDR1 SGHAT and CDR2 FQNNGV come from the germline V gene. This CDR3 has 15 residues. CDR3 sequence (DNA): TGTGCCAGCAGGCGGGACAGGGGGTTCCCCTACGAGCAGTACTTC. Encoded protein: CASRRDRGFPYEQYF.

The rearrangement uses TRBV25-1 and TRBJ2-5, with TRBD1 matching 10 bases. CDR1 and CDR2 (germline): MGHDK, SYGVNS. CDR3 length: 13 residues. V was clipped by 3 bases and J by 11 bases; unmatched bases: 6. The chain's CDR3 is CASSDFGTGAQYF. The CDR3 DNA sequence: TGTGCCAGCAGTGATTTCGGGACAGGGGCACAGTACTTC.